The T cell receptor (beta chain) under discussion was sequenced for a study of blood T cell repertoires in COVID-19. Across the study: The study drew acute and convalescent COVID-19 samples from the United States, Italy and Spain. T cells, B-cell-depleted T cells, or PBMCs provided the cDNA or gDNA that served as material.

The CDR3 is 13 amino acids. Trimming took 7 bases from V and 8 from J; bases not matched to a gene: 7. In the authors' workflow: Amplification of reference gene primers was used by the study to estimate nucleated cell counts. Using immunoSEQ multiplex PCR, the repertoire was profiled, and TCRdb retains in-frame clones only, with some absent. That table supplies the V and J calls and clone size; D and trimming were determined from the DNA. The sample holds about 150,000 clones, roughly nine tenths seen once. The sequenced sample consisted of peripheral blood. The TCR originated in a man younger than 35 with COVID-19, enrolled during active disease. The V gene is TRBV12-3 or TRBV12-4, the J gene TRBJ1-1; 10 positions match TRBD1. The CDR3 loop is CASTGTGEVEAFF. CDR3 nucleotide sequence: TGTGCCAGCACCGGGACAGGGGAGGTGGAAGCTTTCTTT.